This T cell receptor (beta chain) is from a study of T cells in Graves' hyperthyroidism and ophthalmopathy (dated by TCRdb to between 2018 and 2021). Some background on the complete study: Peripheral blood was sampled at the time of initial diagnosis, prior to any treatment. In addition, the study compared T-cell repertoires in thyroid tissue and in blood from a handful of Graves' hyperthyroidism patients. The paper reports TCR Vbeta CDR3 sequencing of roughly 140 peripheral blood samples: some 41 ophthalmopathy, some 80 hyperthyroidism and some 17 progressor patients. Prospective prediction of ophthalmopathy was tested in an independent validation cohort of approximately 19 hyperthyroidism patients and 15 to 17 patients who later progressed to ophthalmopathy. The 90 to 100 discovery patients were randomly divided into training and test sets at a 7:3 ratio. To identify distinguishing TCR V-J signatures, a discovery cohort of 90 to 100 patients was used, comprising approximately 40 with Graves' ophthalmopathy and around 57 with stable Graves' hyperthyroidism. Once sampling was done, hyperthyroidism patients were given methimazole at a starting dose of 30 mg daily, whereas ophthalmopathy patients were given high-dose intravenous methylprednisolone. The study at large found these results: Most expanded thyroid clonotypes (frequency above 0.001) were also found in blood, which suggests that blood repertoires may mirror thyroid immune responses. A 13 V-J signature model separated ophthalmopathy from stable hyperthyroidism, with about 90% sensitivity and just under 84% specificity in cross-validation and 80%/75% in testing. No statistical method was used to fix the sample size in advance, and group allocation was not hidden from the investigators. In validation, progression to ophthalmopathy was predicted by the model with around 70% sensitivity and around 75% specificity, a median of around 5.9 months before onset.

V is trimmed back by 0 bases and J by 1 base, and the junction contains 4 bases that no gene match accounts for. The germline V gene gives CDR1 as SGDLS and CDR2 as YYNGEE. The cysteine opens and the phenylalanine closes a CDR3 of 16 amino acids. Of the read, only the CDR3 DNA is kept; its 48 bases are in frame from base 1. A few counts support this clonotype. Its antigen target is currently unknown. There are no base qualities to consult, and no much larger clone falls within one base. TCR beta CDR3 regions were amplified from RNA transcripts. For the first round of RT-PCR on the TCR CDR3, the HTBI primer set was used together with the Qiagen OneStep RT-PCR kit. Libraries were constructed in a second round of multiplex PCR, after which size selection and purification were performed. The libraries were sequenced on an Illumina HiSeq2000 using paired-end 100 bp reads. Under the source paper's analysis protocol: SOAPnuke was used to process the raw data, throwing out any read that contained adapters or uncalled bases, had a mean Phred below 15, or lacked an exact constant-primer or identifier match. COPE v1.2.5 was used to merge high-quality paired reads, and clonotypes were defined as unique nucleotide sequences. MiTCR v1.1 was used to align the clonotypes against IMGT TRBV, TRBD and TRBJ reference segments. The analysis was restricted to V-J combinations with a frequency above 0.0001, which together covered over 99% of the repertoires. A TCS score was defined as the ratio between F50 (clonal expansion) and ExV (chaos), using BLOSUM62-based TCRdist between CDR3 peptides within each V-J. Welch's t-statistics and random forest reduced just over 500 V-J features to roughly 13, which were used in a naive Bayes classifier (R e1071). TCRdb's own reprocessing of the public reads used fastp at Q25 and MiXCR and kept productive beta chains. Each entry is one CDR3 protein sequence, shown with its most common DNA and genes. For this entry, the V and J calls and clone size follow TCRdb and not the study's own pipeline. The sample table holds 400,000 or so distinct CDR3 sequences, of which approximately 16% were seen once. The top ten constitute approximately 19% of the sample.

Ophthalmopathy patients had moderately to severely active disease, with a Clinical Activity Score of 3 or more, a NOSPECS grade of 4 or more, and a disease duration of less than 3 months. Exclusion was applied to patients with uncontrolled infections, other autoimmune diseases, pregnancy or lactation. Diagnoses relied on clinical symptoms, serum thyroxine and TRAb, thyroid ultrasound and orbital computed tomography. Ficoll-Paque density gradient centrifugation was used to isolate PBMCs from 8 to 10 ml of fresh peripheral blood. Trizol reagent was used to extract total RNA, and RNA quality was then checked on an Agilent 2100 Bioanalyzer.

Source material: blood. Recombination joined TRBV9 with TRBJ2-5, and 9 junctional nucleotides match TRBD1. The clonotype originates from a woman in her sixties with Graves' ophthalmopathy. The encoded CDR3 is CASSVEGTGIQETQYF. The bases read TGTGCCAGCAGCGTAGAAGGGACAGGGATCCAAGAGACCCAGTACTTC. Supplemented by the reference TRBV9 and TRBJ2-5 proteins around the CDR3, the complete variable domain is DSGVTQTPKHLITATGQRVTLRCSPRSGDLSVYWYQQSLDQGLQFLIQYYNGEERAKGNILERFSAQQFPDLHSELNLSSLELGDSALYFCASSVEGTGIQETQYFGPGTRLLVL.